A selection of T cell receptor beta chains follows, all from one sample in a study of T cells after yellow fever vaccination. TCRdb processed the 5' RACE reads anew with MiXCR; each CDR3 protein has one entry. This table holds 45,000 to 60,000 distinct CDR3 sequences, around 6.1% found once. The specimen was PBMCs, either bulk or a sorted T-cell subset (CD4+, CD8+, memory, or dextramer-sorted; not recorded which), collected on the day of the yellow fever booster vaccination. These receptors came from a man aged 18-30 years who received the YFV17D yellow fever vaccine. The CDR3 runs from the conserved cysteine through the conserved F or W. A D gene is named only where the DNA matches it firmly. Expanded clones get a size class; other rows say once, few or many, or leave the size out.

TRBJ2-7	many	-	TRBV10-1	CASSRDVGYEQYF	TGCGCCAGCAGCCGGGACGTGGGCTACGAGCAGTACTTC
TRBJ1-2	-	-	TRBV6-5	CASSYSMFRGYTF	TGTGCCAGCAGTTACTCGATGTTCAGAGGCTACACCTTC
TRBJ2-2	many	-	TRBV29-1	CSVEDLGIGGELFF	TGCAGCGTTGAAGATCTTGGGATTGGCGGGGAGCTGTTTTTT
TRBJ2-7	few	-	TRBV29-1	CSVVPGGGDEQYF	TGCAGCGTTGTACCAGGGGGAGGGGACGAGCAGTACTTC
TRBJ2-2	-	-	TRBV7-9	CASSLGFATGELFF	TGTGCCAGCAGCTTAGGATTTGCCACCGGGGAGCTGTTTTTT
TRBJ1-1	many	-	TRBV29-1	CSVGSFSNTEAFF	TGCAGCGTTGGGAGCTTTTCGAACACTGAAGCTTTCTTT
TRBJ1-1	few	-	TRBV2	CASSEGWLTEAFF	TGTGCCAGCAGTGAAGGGTGGTTGACTGAAGCTTTCTTT
TRBJ2-2	few	-	TRBV7-3	CASSLDGQNTGELFF	TGTGCCAGCAGCTTAGATGGGCAGAACACCGGGGAGCTGTTTTTT
TRBJ2-5	-	-	TRBV27	CASSLMGNRETQYF	TGTGCCAGCAGTTTAATGGGGAATAGAGAGACCCAGTACTTC
TRBJ1-4	many	-	TRBV11-2	CASSFGGEKLFF	TGTGCCAGCAGCTTCGGTGGGGAAAAACTGTTTTTT
TRBJ2-1	few	-	TRBV5-6	CASSFGFPSYNEQFF	TGTGCCAGCAGCTTCGGATTCCCCTCCTACAATGAGCAGTTCTTC
TRBJ2-5	many	-	TRBV20-1	CSARVPSRETQYF	TGCAGTGCTAGAGTACCCAGCCGAGAGACCCAGTACTTC
TRBJ1-5	many	-	TRBV18	CASHGGGKGQPQHF	TGTGCCAGCCATGGCGGGGGGAAGGGTCAGCCCCAGCATTTT
TRBJ1-2	few	-	TRBV5-6	CASSEGDFHGYTF	TGTGCCAGCAGCGAGGGTGATTTCCATGGCTACACCTTC
TRBJ2-3	few	-	TRBV28	CASSWGPIATQYF	TGTGCCAGCAGTTGGGGGCCGATAGCTACGCAGTATTTT
TRBJ2-4	many	-	TRBV7-2	CASTINPLLLAKNIQYF	TGTGCCAGCACCATTAACCCCCTGCTACTAGCCAAAAACATTCAGTACTTC
TRBJ2-2	many	-	TRBV4-3	CASSQGVPGITAGELFF	TGCGCCAGCAGCCAAGGGGTTCCAGGGATAACAGCCGGGGAGCTGTTTTTT
TRBJ2-3	many	-	TRBV5-1	CASSLIGGGTDTQYF	TGCGCCAGCAGCTTGATAGGGGGAGGCACAGATACGCAGTATTTT
TRBJ2-1	-	-	TRBV11-2	CASTSPRRLYNEQFF	TGTGCCAGCACCTCCCCCCGCAGGTTATACAATGAGCAGTTCTTC
TRBJ2-5	-	-	TRBV18	CASSPPPLETQYF	TGTGCCAGCTCACCACCCCCCCTGGAGACCCAGTACTTC
TRBJ2-5	many	-	TRBV6-5	CASRALETQYF	TGTGCCAGCAGGGCATTGGAGACCCAGTACTTC
TRBJ2-1	few	-	TRBV4-1	CASSFTSGPSSYNEQFF	TGCGCCAGCAGCTTTACCTCGGGGCCCAGCTCCTACAATGAGCAGTTCTTC
TRBJ1-5	-	-	TRBV6-1	CASTSYAAGANQPQHF	TGTGCCAGCACCTCCTATGCCGCAGGGGCCAATCAGCCCCAGCATTTT
TRBJ1-2	-	-	TRBV27	CASSYREGGNDYTF	TGTGCCAGCAGCTATCGTGAGGGGGGGAACGACTACACCTTC
TRBJ2-3	-	TRBD2	TRBV27	CASSPTSDSSTDTQYF	TGTGCCAGCAGTCCGACTAGCGATTCTAGCACAGATACGCAGTATTTT
TRBJ2-5	many	TRBD1	TRBV7-8	CASSTLFSRGLGKTQYF	TGTGCCAGCAGCACCTTATTTTCCAGGGGGCTGGGGAAGACCCAGTACTTC
TRBJ2-5	many	TRBD2	TRBV27	CASMVLAGGETQYF	TGTGCCAGCATGGTCCTTGCGGGGGGAGAGACCCAGTACTTC
TRBJ2-7	-	-	TRBV5-1	CASSLGGGTDEQYF	TGCGCCAGCAGCTTGGGCGGTGGAACTGACGAGCAGTACTTC
TRBJ1-5	many	-	TRBV20-1	CSASAALGNQPQHF	TGCAGTGCTAGCGCCGCGTTAGGGAATCAGCCCCAGCATTTT
TRBJ1-1	-	TRBD1	TRBV4-3	CASSRDSNTEAFF	TGCGCCAGCTCCCGGGACAGTAACACTGAAGCTTTCTTT
TRBJ2-1	many	-	TRBV29-1	CSFPTGTPPYNEQFF	TGCAGCTTTCCGACCGGGACACCTCCCTACAATGAGCAGTTCTTC
TRBJ1-5	-	TRBD1	TRBV19	CASSVLTGERQPQHF	TGTGCCAGTAGTGTCCTGACAGGGGAAAGGCAGCCCCAGCATTTT
TRBJ2-5	few	TRBD2	TRBV12-3/TRBV12-4	CASTYSLAGGETQYF	TGTGCCAGCACCTACAGCCTAGCCGGGGGGGAGACCCAGTACTTC
TRBJ1-2	-	TRBD1	TRBV29-1	CSVGSRGRGYTF	TGCAGCGTTGGAAGCAGGGGGAGGGGCTACACCTTC